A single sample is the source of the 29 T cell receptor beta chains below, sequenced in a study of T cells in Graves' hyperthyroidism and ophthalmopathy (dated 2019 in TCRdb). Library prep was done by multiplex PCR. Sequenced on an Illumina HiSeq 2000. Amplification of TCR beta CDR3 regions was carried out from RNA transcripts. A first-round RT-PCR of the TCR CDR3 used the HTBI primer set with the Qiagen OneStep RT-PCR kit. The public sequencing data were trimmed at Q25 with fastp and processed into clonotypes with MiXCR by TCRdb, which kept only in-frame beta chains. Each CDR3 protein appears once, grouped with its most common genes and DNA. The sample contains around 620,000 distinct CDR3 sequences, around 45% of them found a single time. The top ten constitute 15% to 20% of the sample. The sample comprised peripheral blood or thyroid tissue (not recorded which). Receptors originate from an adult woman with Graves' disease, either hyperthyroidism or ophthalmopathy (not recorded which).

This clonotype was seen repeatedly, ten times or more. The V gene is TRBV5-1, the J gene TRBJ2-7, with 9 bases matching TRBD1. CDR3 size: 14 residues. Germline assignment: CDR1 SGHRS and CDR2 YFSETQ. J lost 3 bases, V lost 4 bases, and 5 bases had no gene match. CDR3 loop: CASSPDRGDYEQYF. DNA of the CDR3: TGCGCCAGCAGCCCGGACAGGGGCGACTACGAGCAGTACTTC.

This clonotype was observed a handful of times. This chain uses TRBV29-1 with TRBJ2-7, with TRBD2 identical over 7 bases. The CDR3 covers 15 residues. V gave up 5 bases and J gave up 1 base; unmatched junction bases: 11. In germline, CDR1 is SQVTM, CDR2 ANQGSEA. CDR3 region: CSVLAPGTTSYEQYF. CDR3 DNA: TGCAGCGTTCTCGCCCCCGGGACTACATCCTACGAGCAGTACTTC.

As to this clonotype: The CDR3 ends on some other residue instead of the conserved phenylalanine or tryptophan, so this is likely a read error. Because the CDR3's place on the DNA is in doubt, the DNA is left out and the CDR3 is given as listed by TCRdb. The CDR3 loop is CASSQGLAGV. This chain connects TRBV13 to TRBJ1-1. The CDR3 length is 10 residues, termini included. Germline CDR1 PRHDT, CDR2 FYEKMQ (reference sequence).

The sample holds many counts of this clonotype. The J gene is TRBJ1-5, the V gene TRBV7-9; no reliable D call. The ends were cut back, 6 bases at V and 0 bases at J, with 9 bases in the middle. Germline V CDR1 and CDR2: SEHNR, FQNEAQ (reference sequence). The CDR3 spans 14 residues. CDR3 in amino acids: CASSLGNSNQPQHF. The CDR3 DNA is TGTGCCAGCAGTTTGGGGAATAGCAATCAGCCCCAGCATTTT.

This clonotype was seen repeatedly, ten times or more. CDR3 loop: CASSSARVLIMNTEAFF. CDR3 nucleotides: TGTGCCAGCAGCTCTGCTAGGGTTCTGATAATGAACACTGAAGCTTTCTTT. The chain carries TRBV7-8 and TRBJ1-1; no firm D call. The CDR3 has 17 amino acids. CDR1 and CDR2 from the germline V gene are SGHVS and FQNEAQ. Trimming took off 4 bases at V and 0 bases at J, with 18 bases between the two ends.

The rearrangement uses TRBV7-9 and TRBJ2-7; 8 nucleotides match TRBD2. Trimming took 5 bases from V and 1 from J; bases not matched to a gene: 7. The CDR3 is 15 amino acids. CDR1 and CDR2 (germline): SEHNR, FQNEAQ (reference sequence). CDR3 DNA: TGTGCCAGCAGCCCAGCCGGGACTAGGTCCTACGAGCAGTACTTC. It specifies CASSPAGTRSYEQYF. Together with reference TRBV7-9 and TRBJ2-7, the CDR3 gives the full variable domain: DTGVSQNPRHKITKRGQNVTFRCDPISEHNRLYWYRQTLGQGPEFLTYFQNEAQLEKSRLLSDRFSAERPKGSFSTLEIQRTEQGDSAMYLCASSPAGTRSYEQYFGPGTRLTVT.

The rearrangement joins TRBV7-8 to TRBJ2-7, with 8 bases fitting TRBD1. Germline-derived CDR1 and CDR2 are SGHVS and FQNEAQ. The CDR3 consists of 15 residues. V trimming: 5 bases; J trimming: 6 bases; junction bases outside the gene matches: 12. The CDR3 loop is CASSPAGTGFREQYF. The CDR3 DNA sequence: TGTGCCAGCAGCCCCGCCGGGACAGGCTTTCGCGAGCAGTACTTC.

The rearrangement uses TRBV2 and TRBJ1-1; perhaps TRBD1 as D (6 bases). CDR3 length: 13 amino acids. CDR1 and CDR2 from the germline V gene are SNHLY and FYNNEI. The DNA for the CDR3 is TGTGCTAGCGTAAACAGGGCGAACACTGAAGCTTTCTTT. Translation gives CASVNRANTEAFF.

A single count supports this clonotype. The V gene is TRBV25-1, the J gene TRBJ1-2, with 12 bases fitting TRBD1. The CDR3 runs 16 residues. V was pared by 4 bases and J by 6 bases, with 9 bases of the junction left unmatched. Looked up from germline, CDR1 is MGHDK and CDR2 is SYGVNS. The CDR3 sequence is CASSGFSGQGANGYTF. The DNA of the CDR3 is TGTGCCAGCAGTGGATTCTCGGGACAGGGGGCAAATGGCTACACCTTC.

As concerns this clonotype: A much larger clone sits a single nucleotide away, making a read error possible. CDR3 sequence: CASSSPEETQCF. CDR3 coding DNA: TGTGCCAGCAGTTCACCCGAGGAGACCCAGTGCTTC. The V gene is TRBV28, the J gene TRBJ2-5; D remains unclear. The CDR3 extends over 12 amino acids. The germline gives CDR1 MDHEN, CDR2 SYDVKM. The variable domain in full, with the rest retrieved from reference TRBV28 and TRBJ2-5, is DVKVTQSSRYLVKRTGEKVFLECVQDMDHENMFWYRQDPGLGLRLIYFSYDVKMKEKGDIPEGYSVSREKKERFSLILESASTNQTSMYLCASSSPEETQCFGPGTRLLVL.

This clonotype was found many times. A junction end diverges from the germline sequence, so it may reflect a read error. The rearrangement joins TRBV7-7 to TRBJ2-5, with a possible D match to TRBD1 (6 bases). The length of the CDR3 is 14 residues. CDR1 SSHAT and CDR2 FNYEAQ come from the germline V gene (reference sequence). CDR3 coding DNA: TGTGCTAGCAGCTTAGTAAACAGGGAAGAGACCCAGTACTTC. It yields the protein CASSLVNREETQYF.

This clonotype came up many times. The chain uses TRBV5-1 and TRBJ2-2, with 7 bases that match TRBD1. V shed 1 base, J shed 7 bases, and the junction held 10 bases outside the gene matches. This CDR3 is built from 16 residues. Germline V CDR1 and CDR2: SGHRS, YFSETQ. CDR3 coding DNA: TGCGCCAGCAGCTTGCCTACAGGGGAAAAAGACGGGGAGCTGTTTTTT. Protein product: CASSLPTGEKDGELFF.

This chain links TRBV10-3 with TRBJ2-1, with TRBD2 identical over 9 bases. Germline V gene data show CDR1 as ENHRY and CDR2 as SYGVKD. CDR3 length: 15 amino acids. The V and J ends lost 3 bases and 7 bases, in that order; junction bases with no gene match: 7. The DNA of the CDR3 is TGTGCCATCAGTGATGCTAGCGGGACGGGTAATGAGCAGTTCTTC. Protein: CAISDASGTGNEQFF.

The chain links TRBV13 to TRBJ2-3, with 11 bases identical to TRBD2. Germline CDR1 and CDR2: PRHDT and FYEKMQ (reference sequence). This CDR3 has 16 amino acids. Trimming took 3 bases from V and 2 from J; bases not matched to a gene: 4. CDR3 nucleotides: TGTGCCAGCAGCTTGGGGACTAGCGGTTACACAGATACGCAGTATTTT. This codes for CASSLGTSGYTDTQYF.

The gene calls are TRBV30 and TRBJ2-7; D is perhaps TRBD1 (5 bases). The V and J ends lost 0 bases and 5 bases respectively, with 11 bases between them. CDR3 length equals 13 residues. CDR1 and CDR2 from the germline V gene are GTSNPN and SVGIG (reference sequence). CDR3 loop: CAWSVNEGDEQYF. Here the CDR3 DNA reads TGTGCCTGGAGTGTAAATGAAGGGGACGAGCAGTACTTC.

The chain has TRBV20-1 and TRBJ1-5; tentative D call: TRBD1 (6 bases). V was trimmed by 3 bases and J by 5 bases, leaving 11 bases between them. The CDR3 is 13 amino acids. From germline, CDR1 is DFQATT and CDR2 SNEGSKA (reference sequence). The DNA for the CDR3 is TGCAGTGCTAGGGGACATTCCGATCAGCCCCAGCATTTT. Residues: CSARGHSDQPQHF.

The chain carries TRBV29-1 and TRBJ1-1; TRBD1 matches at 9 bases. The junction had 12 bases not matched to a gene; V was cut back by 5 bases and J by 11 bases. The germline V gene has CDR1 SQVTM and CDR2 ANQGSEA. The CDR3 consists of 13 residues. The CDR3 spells CSVNQGQGLRAFF. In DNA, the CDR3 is TGCAGCGTTAACCAAGGACAGGGGTTGCGGGCTTTCTTT. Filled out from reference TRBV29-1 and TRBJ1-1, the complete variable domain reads SAVISQKPSRDICQRGTSLTIQCQVDSQVTMMFWYRQQPGQSLTLIATANQGSEATYESGFVIDKFPISRPNLTFSTLTVSNMSPEDSSIYLCSVNQGQGLRAFFGQGTRLTVV.

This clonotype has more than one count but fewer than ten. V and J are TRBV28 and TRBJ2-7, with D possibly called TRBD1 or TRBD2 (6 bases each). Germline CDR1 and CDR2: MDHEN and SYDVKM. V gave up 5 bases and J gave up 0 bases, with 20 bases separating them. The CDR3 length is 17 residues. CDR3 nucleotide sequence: TGTGCCAGCAGTGCACTGGACAGAGCCGGGAGCTCCTACGAGCAGTACTTC. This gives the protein CASSALDRAGSSYEQYF. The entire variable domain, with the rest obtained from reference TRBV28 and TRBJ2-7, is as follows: DVKVTQSSRYLVKRTGEKVFLECVQDMDHENMFWYRQDPGLGLRLIYFSYDVKMKEKGDIPEGYSVSREKKERFSLILESASTNQTSMYLCASSALDRAGSSYEQYFGPGTRLTVT.

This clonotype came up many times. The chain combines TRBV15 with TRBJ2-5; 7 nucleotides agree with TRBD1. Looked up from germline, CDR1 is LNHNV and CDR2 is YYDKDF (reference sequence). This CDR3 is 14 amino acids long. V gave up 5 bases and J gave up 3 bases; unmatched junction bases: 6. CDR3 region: CATSLRDRKETQYF. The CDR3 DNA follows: TGTGCCACCAGCTTAAGGGACAGAAAAGAGACCCAGTACTTC.

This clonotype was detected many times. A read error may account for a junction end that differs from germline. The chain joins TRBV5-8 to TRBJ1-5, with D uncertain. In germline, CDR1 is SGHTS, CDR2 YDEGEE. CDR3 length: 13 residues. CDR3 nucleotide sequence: TGTGCCACCAGCCTGGTAGAGAATCAGCCCCAGCATTTT. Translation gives CATSLVENQPQHF.

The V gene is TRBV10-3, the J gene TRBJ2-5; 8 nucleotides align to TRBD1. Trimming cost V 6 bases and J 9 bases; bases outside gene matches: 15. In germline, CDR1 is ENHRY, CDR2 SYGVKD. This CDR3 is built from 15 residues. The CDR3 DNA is TGTGCCATCAGGGGGGGACAGGAAGAAAATCAGCCCCAGTACTTC. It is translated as CAIRGGQEENQPQYF.

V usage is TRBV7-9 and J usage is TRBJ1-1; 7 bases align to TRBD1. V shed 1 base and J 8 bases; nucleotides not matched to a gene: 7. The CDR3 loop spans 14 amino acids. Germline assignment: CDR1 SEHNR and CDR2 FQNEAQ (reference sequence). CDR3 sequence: CASSLVWGDSEAFF. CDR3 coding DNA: TGTGCCAGCAGCTTAGTATGGGGGGACAGCGAAGCTTTCTTT.

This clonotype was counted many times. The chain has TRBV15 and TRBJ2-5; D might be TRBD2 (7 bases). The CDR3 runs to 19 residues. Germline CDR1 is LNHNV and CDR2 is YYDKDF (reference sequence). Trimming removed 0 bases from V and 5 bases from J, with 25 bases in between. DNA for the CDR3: TGTGCCACCAGCAGAGATCCGCCCTGGATAGGGGGGGCAGGGGAGACCCAGTACTTC. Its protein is CATSRDPPWIGGAGETQYF.

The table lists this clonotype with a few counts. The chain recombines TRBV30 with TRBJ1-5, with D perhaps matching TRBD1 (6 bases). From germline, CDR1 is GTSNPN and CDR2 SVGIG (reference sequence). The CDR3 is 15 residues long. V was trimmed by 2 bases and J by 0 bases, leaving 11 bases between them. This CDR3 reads CAWSQGLNSNQPQHF. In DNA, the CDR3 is TGTGCCTGGAGTCAGGGGCTCAATAGCAATCAGCCCCAGCATTTT.

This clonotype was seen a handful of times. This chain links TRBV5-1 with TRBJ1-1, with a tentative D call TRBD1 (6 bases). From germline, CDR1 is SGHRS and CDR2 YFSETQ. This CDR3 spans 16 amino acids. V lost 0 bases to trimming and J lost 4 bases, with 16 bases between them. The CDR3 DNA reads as TGCGCCAGCAGCTTGGCTCTGGGGGCGGGGGCCACTGAAGCTTTCTTT. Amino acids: CASSLALGAGATEAFF.

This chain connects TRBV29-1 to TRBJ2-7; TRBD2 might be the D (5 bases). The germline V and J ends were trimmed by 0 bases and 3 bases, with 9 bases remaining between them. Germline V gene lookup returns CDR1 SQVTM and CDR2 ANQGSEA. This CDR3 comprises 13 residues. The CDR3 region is CSVEDGGGYEQYF. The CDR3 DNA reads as TGCAGCGTTGAAGATGGCGGAGGCTACGAGCAGTACTTC.

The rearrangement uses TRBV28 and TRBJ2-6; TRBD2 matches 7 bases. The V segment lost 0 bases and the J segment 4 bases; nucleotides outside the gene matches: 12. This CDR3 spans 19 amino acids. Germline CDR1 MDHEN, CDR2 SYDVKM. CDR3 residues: CASSLWGGSGSAGANVLTF. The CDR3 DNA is TGTGCCAGCAGTTTATGGGGCGGGAGTGGCTCGGCAGGGGCCAACGTCCTGACTTTC. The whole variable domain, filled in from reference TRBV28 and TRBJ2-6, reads DVKVTQSSRYLVKRTGEKVFLECVQDMDHENMFWYRQDPGLGLRLIYFSYDVKMKEKGDIPEGYSVSREKKERFSLILESASTNQTSMYLCASSLWGGSGSAGANVLTFGAGSRLTVL.

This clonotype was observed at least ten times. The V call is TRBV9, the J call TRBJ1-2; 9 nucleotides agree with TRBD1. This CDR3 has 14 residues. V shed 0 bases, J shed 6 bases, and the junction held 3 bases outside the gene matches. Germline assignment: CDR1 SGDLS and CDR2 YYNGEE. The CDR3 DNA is TGTGCCAGCAGCGTAGACAGGGGGCGGGATGGCTACACCTTC. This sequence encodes CASSVDRGRDGYTF.

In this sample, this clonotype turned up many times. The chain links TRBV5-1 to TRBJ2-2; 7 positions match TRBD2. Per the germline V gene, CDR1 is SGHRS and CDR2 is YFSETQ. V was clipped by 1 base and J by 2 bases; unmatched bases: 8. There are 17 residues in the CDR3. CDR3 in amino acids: CASSLTPSGVNTGELFF. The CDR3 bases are TGCGCCAGCAGCTTGACTCCTAGCGGAGTAAACACCGGGGAGCTGTTTTTT.